This TCR beta chain was recovered during a study of response to subunit inactivated influenza vaccine. CDR3 length: 16 amino acids. Germline V CDR1 and CDR2: SGHKS, YYEKEE (reference sequence). After removal of 2 bases from V and 7 bases from J, the junction contained 5 bases not matched to a gene. General study results and limits: Authors suggested seasonal influenza vaccinations each recruit few new T cells.

Of note for this clonotype: The antigen is undetermined.

MiXCR, applied by TCRdb to the RT-PCR reads, yields one record per CDR3 protein. Here the sample spans 700,000 to 900,000 distinct CDR3 sequences, around 21% being singletons. This TCR was recovered from a man aged 50-60 years who received an inactivated influenza vaccine. The chain employs TRBV5-5 and TRBJ2-1; 14 bases line up with TRBD2. Sequenced here: PBMCs from blood, sampled about 5 days after vaccination. DNA of the CDR3: TGTGCCAGCAGCTTACGTCGGACTAGCGGGGGGAATGAGCAGTTCTTC. It encodes CASSLRRTSGGNEQFF.